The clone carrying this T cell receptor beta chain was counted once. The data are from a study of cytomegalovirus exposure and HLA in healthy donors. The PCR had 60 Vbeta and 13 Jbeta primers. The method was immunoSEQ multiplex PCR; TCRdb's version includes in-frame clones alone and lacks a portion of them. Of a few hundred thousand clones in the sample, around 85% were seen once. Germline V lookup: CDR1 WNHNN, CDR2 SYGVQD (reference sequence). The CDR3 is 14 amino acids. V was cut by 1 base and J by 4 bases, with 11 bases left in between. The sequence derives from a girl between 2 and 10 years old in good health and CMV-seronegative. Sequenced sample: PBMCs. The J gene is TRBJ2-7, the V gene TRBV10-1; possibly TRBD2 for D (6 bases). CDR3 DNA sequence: TGCGCCAGCAGTGAGTTTGGAGGAGGGTACGAGCAGTACTTC. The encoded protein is CASSEFGGGYEQYF.